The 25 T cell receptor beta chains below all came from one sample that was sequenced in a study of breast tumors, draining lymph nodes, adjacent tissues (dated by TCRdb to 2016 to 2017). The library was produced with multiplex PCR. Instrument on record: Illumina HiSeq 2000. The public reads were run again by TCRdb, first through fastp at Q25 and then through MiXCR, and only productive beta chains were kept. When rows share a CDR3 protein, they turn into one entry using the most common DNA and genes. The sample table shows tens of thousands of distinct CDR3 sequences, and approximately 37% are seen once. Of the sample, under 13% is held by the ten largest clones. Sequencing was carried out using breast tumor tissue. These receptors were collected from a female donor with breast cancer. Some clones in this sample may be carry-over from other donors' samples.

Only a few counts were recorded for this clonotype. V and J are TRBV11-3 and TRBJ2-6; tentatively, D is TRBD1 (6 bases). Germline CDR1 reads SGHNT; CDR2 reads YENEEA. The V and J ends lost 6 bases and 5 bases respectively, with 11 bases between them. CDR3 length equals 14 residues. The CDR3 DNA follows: TGTGCCAGCAGACAACAGGGCTGGGCCAACGTCCTGACTTTC. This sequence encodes CASRQQGWANVLTF. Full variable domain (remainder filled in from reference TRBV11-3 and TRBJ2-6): EAGVVQSPRYKIIEKKQPVAFWCNPISGHNTLYWYLQNLGQGPELLIRYENEEAVDDSQLPKDRFSAERLKGVDSTLKIQPAELGDSAVYLCASRQQGWANVLTFGAGSRLTVL.

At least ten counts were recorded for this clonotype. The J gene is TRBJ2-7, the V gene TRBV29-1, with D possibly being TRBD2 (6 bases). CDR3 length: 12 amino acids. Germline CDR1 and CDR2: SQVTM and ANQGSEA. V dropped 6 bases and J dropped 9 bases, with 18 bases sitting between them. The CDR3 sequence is CSVTMGVGGQYF. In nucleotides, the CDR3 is TGCAGCGTAACAATGGGGGTGGGGGGGCAGTACTTC.

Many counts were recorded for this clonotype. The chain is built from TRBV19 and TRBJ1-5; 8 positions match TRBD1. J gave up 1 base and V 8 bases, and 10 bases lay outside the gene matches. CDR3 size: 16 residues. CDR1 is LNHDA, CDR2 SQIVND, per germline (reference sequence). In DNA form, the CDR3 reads TGTGCCAGTCGGACAGGGCACTCTTTGAGCAATCAGCCCCAGCATTTT. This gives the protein CASRTGHSLSNQPQHF.

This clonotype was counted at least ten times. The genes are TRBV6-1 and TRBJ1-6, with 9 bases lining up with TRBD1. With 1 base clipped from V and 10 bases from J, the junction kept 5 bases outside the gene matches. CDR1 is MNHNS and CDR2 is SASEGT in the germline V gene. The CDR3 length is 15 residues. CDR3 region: CASSEGDRERSPLHF. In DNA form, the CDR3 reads TGTGCCAGCAGTGAAGGGGACAGGGAAAGGTCACCCCTCCACTTT.

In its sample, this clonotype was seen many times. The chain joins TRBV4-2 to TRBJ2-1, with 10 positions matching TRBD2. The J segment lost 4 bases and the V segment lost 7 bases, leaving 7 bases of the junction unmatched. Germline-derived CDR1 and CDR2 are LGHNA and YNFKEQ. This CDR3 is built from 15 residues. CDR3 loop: CASKKAGGPYNEQFF. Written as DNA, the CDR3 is TGTGCCAGCAAAAAAGCGGGAGGGCCTTACAATGAGCAGTTCTTC.

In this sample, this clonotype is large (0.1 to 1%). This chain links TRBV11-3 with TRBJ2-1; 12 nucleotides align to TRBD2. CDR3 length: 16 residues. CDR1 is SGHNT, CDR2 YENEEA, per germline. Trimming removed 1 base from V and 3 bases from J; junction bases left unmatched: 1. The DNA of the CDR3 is TGTGCCAGCAGCTTAGGGACTAGCGGGGTCTACAATGAGCAGTTCTTC. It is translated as CASSLGTSGVYNEQFF.

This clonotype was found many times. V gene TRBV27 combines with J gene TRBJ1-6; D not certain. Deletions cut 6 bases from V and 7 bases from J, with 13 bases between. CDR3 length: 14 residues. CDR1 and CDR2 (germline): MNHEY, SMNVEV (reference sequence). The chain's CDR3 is CASRRTETNSPLHF. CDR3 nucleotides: TGTGCCAGCAGACGGACGGAGACGAATTCACCCCTCCACTTT.

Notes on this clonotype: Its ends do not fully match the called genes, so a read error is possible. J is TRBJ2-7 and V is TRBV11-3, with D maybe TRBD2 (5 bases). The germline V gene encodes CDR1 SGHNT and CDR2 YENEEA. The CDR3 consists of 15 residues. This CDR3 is CTSSLQSGPNYEQYF. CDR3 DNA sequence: TGTACCAGCAGCTTACAGAGCGGACCCAACTACGAGCAGTACTTC.

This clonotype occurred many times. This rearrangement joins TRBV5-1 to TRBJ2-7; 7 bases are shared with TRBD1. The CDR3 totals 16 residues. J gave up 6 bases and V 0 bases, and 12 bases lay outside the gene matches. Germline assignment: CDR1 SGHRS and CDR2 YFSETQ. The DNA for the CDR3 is TGCGCCAGCAGCTTGGGTCTCCGGGACAGACTTAGCGAGCAGTACTTC. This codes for CASSLGLRDRLSEQYF.

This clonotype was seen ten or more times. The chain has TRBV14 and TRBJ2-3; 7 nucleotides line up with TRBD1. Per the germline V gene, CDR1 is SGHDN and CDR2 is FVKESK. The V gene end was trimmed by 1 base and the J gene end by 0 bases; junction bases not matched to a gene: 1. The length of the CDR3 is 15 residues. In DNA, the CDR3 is TGTGCCAGCAGCCAAGGGGACAGAAGCACAGATACGCAGTATTTT. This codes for CASSQGDRSTDTQYF.

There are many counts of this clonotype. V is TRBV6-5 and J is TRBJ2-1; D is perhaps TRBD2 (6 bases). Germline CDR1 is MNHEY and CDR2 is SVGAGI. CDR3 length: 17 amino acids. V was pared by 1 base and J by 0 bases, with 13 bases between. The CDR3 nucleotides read TGTGCCAGCAGTTACTGTCAGGGAGGTTGCTCCTACAATGAGCAGTTCTTC. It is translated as CASSYCQGGCSYNEQFF.

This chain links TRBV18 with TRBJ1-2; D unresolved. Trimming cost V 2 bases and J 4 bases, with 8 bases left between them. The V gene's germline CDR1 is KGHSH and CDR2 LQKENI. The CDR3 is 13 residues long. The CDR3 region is CASSPDKTYGYTF. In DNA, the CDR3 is TGTGCCAGCTCACCAGACAAGACCTATGGCTACACCTTC.

CDR3 loop: CASSPTSGSSYNEQFF. The CDR3 nucleotides are TGTGCCAGCAGCCCGACTAGCGGGAGCTCCTACAATGAGCAGTTCTTC. This chain joins TRBV7-9 and TRBJ2-1; 12 bases line up with TRBD2. The length of the CDR3 is 16 residues. The germline V gene has CDR1 SEHNR and CDR2 FQNEAQ (reference sequence). Trimming took 5 bases from V and 0 from J; bases not matched to a gene: 2.

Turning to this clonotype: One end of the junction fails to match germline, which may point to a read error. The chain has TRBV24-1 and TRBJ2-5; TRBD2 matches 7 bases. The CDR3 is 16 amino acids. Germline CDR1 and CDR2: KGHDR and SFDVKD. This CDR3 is CATSDFSLASQEPQYF. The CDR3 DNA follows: TGTGCCACCAGTGATTTTTCACTAGCGAGTCAAGAGCCCCAGTACTTC.

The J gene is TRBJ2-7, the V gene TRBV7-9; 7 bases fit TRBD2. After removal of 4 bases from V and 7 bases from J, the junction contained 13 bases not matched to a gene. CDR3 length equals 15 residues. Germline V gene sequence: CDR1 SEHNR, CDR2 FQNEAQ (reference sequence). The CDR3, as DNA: TGTGCCAGCAGCTCCTCTAGCGGAACCCGTGAGGAGCAGTACTTC. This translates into CASSSSSGTREEQYF.

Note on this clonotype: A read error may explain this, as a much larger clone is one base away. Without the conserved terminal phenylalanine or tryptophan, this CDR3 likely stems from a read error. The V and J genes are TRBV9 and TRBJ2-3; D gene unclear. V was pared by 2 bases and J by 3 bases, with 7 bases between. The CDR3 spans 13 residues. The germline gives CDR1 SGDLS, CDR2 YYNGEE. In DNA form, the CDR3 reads TGTGCCAGCAGCGTTGGGGTGACAGATACGCAGTATCTT. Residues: CASSVGVTDTQYL.

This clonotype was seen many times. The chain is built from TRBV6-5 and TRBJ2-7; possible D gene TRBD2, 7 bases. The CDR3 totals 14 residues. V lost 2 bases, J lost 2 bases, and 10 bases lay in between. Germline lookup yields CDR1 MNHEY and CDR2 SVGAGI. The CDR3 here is CASSYRGGPYEQYF. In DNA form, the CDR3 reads TGTGCCAGCAGTTACAGGGGGGGGCCCTACGAGCAGTACTTC.

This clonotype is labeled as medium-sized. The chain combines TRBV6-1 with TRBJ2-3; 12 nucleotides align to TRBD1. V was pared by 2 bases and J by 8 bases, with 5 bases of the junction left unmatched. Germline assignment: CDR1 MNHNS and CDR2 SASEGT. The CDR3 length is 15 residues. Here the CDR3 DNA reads TGTGCCAGCAGTGAACAGGGGACAGGGGGCGGTACGCAGTATTTT. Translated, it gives CASSEQGTGGGTQYF.

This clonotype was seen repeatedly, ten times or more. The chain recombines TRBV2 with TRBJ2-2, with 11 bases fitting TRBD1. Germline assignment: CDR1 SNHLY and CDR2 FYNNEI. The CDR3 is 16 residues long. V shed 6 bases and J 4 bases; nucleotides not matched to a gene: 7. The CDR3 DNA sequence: TGTGCCAGCAGGGACAGGGGGCAAAAGGGCACCGGGGAGCTGTTTTTT. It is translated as CASRDRGQKGTGELFF.

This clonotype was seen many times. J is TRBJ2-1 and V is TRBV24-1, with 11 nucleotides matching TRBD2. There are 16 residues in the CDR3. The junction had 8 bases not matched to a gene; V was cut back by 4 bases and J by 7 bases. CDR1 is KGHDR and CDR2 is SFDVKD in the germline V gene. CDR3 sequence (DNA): TGTGCCACCAGTGACCCGCTAGCGGGAGGTGGTAATGAGCAGTTCTTC. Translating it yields CATSDPLAGGGNEQFF.

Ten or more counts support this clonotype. CDR3 residues: CASSSYRGPAKNIQYF. Written as DNA, the CDR3 is TGTGCCAGCAGTAGCTACAGGGGTCCGGCCAAAAACATTCAGTACTTC. The chain uses TRBV12-3 or TRBV12-4 and TRBJ2-4, with 7 bases identical to TRBD1. V lost 5 bases to trimming and J lost 1 base; unmatched junction nucleotides: 8. This CDR3 region has 16 residues.

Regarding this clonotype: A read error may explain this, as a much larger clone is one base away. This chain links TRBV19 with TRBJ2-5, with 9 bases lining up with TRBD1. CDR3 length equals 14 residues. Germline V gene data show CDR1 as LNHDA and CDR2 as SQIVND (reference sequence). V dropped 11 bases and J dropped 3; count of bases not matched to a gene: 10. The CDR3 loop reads CAPNRGQAKETQYF. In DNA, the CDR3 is TGTGCCCCTAACAGGGGGCAAGCCAAAGAGACCCAGTACTTC.

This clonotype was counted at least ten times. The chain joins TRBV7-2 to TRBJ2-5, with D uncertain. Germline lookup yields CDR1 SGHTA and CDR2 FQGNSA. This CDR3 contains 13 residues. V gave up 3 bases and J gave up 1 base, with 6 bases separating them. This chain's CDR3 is CASSLTAQETQYF. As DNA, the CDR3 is TGTGCCAGCAGCTTGACTGCCCAAGAGACCCAGTACTTC.

This chain's CDR3 is CAVRPTANNSPLHF. Here the CDR3 DNA reads TGTGCCGTCCGACCGACGGCGAATAATTCACCCCTCCACTTT. The genes are TRBV10-3 and TRBJ1-6; D is uncertain. V was clipped by 11 bases and J by 5 bases, with 16 bases between them. This CDR3 spans 14 amino acids. Germline V lookup: CDR1 ENHRY, CDR2 SYGVKD.

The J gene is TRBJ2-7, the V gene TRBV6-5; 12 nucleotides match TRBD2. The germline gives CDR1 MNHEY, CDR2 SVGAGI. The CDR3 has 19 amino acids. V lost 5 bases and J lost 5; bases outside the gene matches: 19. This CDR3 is CASSRLGTSGPLRQNEQYF. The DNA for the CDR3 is TGTGCCAGCAGTAGACTAGGGACTAGCGGGCCCCTTCGACAGAACGAGCAGTACTTC.